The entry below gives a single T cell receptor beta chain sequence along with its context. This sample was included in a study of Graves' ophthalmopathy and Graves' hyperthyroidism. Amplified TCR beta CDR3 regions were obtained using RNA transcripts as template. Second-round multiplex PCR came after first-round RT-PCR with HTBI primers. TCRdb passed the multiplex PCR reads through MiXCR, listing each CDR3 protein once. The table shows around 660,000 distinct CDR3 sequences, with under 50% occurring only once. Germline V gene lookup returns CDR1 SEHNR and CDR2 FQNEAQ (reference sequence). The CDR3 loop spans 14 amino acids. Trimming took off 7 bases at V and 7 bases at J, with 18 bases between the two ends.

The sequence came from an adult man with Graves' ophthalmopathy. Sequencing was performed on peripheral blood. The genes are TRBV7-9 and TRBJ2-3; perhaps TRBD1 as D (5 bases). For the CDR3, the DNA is TGTGCCAGCAAAGGATGCTCCCAGGGAAATACGCAGTATTTT. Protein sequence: CASKGCSQGNTQYF.